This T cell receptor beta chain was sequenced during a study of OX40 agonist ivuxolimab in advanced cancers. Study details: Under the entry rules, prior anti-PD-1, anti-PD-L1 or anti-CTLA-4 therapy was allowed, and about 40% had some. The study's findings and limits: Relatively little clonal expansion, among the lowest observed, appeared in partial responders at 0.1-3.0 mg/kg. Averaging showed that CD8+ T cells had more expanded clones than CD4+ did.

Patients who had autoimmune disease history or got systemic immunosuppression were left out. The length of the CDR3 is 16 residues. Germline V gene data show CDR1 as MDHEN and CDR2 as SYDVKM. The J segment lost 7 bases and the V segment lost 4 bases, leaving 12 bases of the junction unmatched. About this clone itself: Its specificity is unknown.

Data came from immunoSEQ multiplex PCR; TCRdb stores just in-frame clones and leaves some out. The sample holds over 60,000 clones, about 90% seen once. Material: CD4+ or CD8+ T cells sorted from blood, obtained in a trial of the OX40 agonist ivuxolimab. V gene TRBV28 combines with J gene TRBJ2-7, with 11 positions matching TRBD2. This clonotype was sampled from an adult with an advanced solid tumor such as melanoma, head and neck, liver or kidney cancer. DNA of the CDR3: TGTGCCAGCAGTTCCACTAGCGGGAGTATTTGGGAGGAGCAGTACTTC. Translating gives CASSSTSGSIWEEQYF. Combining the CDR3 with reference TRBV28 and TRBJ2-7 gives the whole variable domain DVKVTQSSRYLVKRTGEKVFLECVQDMDHENMFWYRQDPGLGLRLIYFSYDVKMKEKGDIPEGYSVSREKKERFSLILESASTNQTSMYLCASSSTSGSIWEEQYFGPGTRLTVT.